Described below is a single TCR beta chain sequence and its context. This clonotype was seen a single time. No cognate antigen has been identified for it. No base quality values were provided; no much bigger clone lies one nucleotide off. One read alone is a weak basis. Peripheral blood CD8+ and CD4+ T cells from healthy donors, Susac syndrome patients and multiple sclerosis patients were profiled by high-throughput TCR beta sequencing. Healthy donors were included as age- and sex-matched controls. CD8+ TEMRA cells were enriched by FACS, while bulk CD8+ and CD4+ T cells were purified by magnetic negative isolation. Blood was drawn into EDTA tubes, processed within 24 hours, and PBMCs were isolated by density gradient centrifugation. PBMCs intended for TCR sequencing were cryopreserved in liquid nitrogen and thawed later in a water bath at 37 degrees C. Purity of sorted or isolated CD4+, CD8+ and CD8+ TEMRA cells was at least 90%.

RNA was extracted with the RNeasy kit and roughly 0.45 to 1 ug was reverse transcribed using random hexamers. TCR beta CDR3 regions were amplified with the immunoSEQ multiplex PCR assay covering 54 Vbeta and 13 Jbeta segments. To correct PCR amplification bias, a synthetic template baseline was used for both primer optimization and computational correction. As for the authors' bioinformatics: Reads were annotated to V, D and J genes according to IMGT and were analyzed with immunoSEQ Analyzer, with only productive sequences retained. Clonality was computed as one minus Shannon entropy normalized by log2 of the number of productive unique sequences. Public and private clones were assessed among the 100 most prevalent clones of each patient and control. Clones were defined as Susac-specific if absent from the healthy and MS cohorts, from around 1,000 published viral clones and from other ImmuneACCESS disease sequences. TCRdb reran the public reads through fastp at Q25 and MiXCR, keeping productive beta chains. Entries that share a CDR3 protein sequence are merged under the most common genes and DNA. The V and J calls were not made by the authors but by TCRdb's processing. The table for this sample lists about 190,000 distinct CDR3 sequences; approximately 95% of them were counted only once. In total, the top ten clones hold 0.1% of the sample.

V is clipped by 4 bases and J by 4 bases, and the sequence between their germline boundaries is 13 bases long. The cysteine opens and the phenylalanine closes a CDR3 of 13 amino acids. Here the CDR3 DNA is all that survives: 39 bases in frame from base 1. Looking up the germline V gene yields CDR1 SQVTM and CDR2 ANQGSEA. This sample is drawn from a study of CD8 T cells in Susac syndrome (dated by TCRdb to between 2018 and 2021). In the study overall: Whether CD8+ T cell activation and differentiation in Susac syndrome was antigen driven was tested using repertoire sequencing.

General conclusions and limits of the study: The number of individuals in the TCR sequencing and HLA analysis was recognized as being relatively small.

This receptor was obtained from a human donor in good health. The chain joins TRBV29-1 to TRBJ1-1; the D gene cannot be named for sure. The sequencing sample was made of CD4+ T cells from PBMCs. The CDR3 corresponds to CSVAMRAATEAFF. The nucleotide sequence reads TGCAGCGTTGCCATGAGGGCGGCCACTGAAGCTTTCTTT.